What follows are 17 T cell receptor beta chains derived from one specimen sequenced in a study of post-analysis software for immune sequencing data. General observations from the study: In patients, a few TRBV segments were more frequent than in controls, with TRBV5-6, TRBV5-1 and TRBV20-1 among them.

Unique molecular identifiers had been added to the TCR beta cDNA libraries. TCRdb processed the PCR reads anew with MiXCR; each CDR3 protein has one entry. This table holds roughly 540,000 distinct CDR3 sequences, around a third found once. Their antigens remain unidentified. Sequences were obtained from blood. The source of these receptors is a girl aged 2-17 years with multiple sclerosis.

V and J are TRBV15 and TRBJ1-6; a weak D match, TRBD1 (6 bases). Germline V gene lookup returns CDR1 LNHNV and CDR2 YYDKDF (reference sequence). The V and J ends lost 7 bases and 7 bases respectively, with 17 bases between them. This CDR3 contains 15 residues. The CDR3 loop is CATTRSTGLNSPLHF. CDR3 in DNA: TGTGCCACCACCCGGTCGACAGGCCTAAATTCACCCCTCCACTTT.

The chain is built from TRBV4-1 and TRBJ2-3, with TRBD2 matching 13 bases. There are 20 residues in the CDR3. CDR1 is MGHRA and CDR2 is YSYEKL in the germline V gene. J was trimmed by 1 base and V by 4 bases; bases with no gene match: 14. The CDR3, as DNA: TGCGCCAGCAGCCTCGAGACTAGCGGGGGGATGATAGGAGGCACAGATACGCAGTATTTT. Residues: CASSLETSGGMIGGTDTQYF.

This clonotype was seen only a few times. This chain uses TRBV20-1 with TRBJ1-2; 9 bases match TRBD1. This CDR3 is 14 amino acids long. Germline trimming cut 3 bases from V and 7 bases from J; bases unmatched to any gene: 9. Germline assignment: CDR1 DFQATT and CDR2 SNEGSKA (reference sequence). In nucleotides, the CDR3 is TGCAGTGCTAGGGGGGGACAGGGCTTGGGTGGCTACACCTTC. Its protein product is CSARGGQGLGGYTF.

This clonotype has only a few counts. The V and J genes are TRBV11-2 and TRBJ2-1, with D perhaps TRBD2 (5 bases). Germline loops: CDR1 SGHAT, CDR2 FQNNGV. V gave up 0 bases and J gave up 10 bases, with 10 bases separating them. The CDR3 runs 13 residues. The CDR3 reads CASSLDPSPEQFF. The CDR3 DNA reads TGTGCCAGCAGCTTAGATCCTAGCCCCGAGCAGTTCTTC. The variable domain in full, with the rest retrieved from reference TRBV11-2 and TRBJ2-1, is EAGVAQSPRYKIIEKRQSVAFWCNPISGHATLYWYQQILGQGPKLLIQFQNNGVVDDSQLPKDRFSAERLKGVDSTLKIQPAKLEDSAVYLCASSLDPSPEQFFGPGTRLTVL.

This clonotype was found a few times. The V and J genes are TRBV7-8 and TRBJ2-1; perhaps TRBD1 as D (6 bases). CDR3 length: 15 amino acids. Germline CDR1 reads SGHVS; CDR2 reads FQNEAQ. The V end was cut by 2 bases, the J end by 2 bases, with 10 bases between. CDR3: CASSLLGGPYNEQFF. CDR3 nucleotide sequence: TGTGCCAGCAGCTTACTAGGGGGTCCCTACAATGAGCAGTTCTTC.

V usage is TRBV10-3 and J usage is TRBJ2-5, with 7 bases identical to TRBD1. The germline V gene encodes CDR1 ENHRY and CDR2 SYGVKD. J lost 5 bases, V lost 4 bases, and 10 bases had no gene match. The CDR3 totals 15 residues. The CDR3 reads CAISVREGAGETQYF. In DNA form, the CDR3 reads TGTGCCATCAGTGTACGTGAGGGGGCAGGCGAGACCCAGTACTTC.

The chain recombines TRBV20-1 with TRBJ1-2; D unclear. Germline V lookup: CDR1 DFQATT, CDR2 SNEGSKA (reference sequence). CDR3 length: 11 amino acids. Trimming removed 2 bases from V and 9 bases from J, with 10 bases in between. The chain's CDR3 is CSARSRVSYTF. For the CDR3, the DNA is TGCAGTGCTAGAAGCCGGGTGAGCTACACCTTC.

The genes are TRBV20-1 and TRBJ2-3; 10 nucleotides align to TRBD2. The CDR3 runs to 14 residues. The V gene's germline CDR1 is DFQATT and CDR2 SNEGSKA (reference sequence). After removal of 8 bases from V and 5 bases from J, the junction contained 10 bases not matched to a gene. The CDR3 region is CSLKRGGLGDTQYF. CDR3 nucleotide sequence: TGCAGTCTCAAGCGGGGGGGGCTGGGAGATACGCAGTATTTT.

V gene TRBV6-2 or TRBV6-3 combines with J gene TRBJ1-2, with no clear D. V lost 5 bases and J lost 4, with 14 bases in between. The CDR3 extends over 14 amino acids. The germline CDR1 and CDR2 sequences are MNHEY and SVGEGT. CDR3 bases: TGTGCCAGCAGTCCAGACGGGTTTTCCTATGGCTACACCTTC. This translates into CASSPDGFSYGYTF.

This clonotype appeared many times. The chain combines TRBV20-1 with TRBJ2-3; D is undetermined. V lost 3 bases and J 4 bases, leaving 14 bases between the germline ends. Germline CDR1 and CDR2: DFQATT and SNEGSKA (reference sequence). The CDR3 loop spans 14 amino acids. The CDR3 DNA reads TGCAGTGCTAGTTGGAGCACCACCGCAGATACGCAGTATTTT. Amino acids: CSASWSTTADTQYF.

This chain links TRBV5-5 with TRBJ1-5, with a tentative D call TRBD1 (6 bases). This CDR3 contains 16 residues. V lost 4 bases to trimming and J lost 3 bases, with 17 bases between them. CDR1 is SGHKS and CDR2 is YYEKEE in the germline V gene (reference sequence). CDR3 in amino acids: CASSLSTGTINQPQHF. Written as DNA, the CDR3 is TGTGCCAGCAGCCTCTCAACAGGGACTATCAATCAGCCCCAGCATTTT.

This sequence joins TRBV7-9 and TRBJ2-1; 8 nucleotides line up with TRBD1. This CDR3 is 13 amino acids long. Trimming at V came to 4 bases and at J to 15 bases, leaving 11 bases not matched to a gene. The germline V gene encodes CDR1 SEHNR and CDR2 FQNEAQ (reference sequence). CDR3 coding DNA: TGTGCCAGCAGCTACTCCGGACAGGGAGGCTGGTTCTTC. Translation: CASSYSGQGGWFF. Supplemented by reference TRBV7-9 and TRBJ2-1, the full variable domain reads DTGVSQNPRHKITKRGQNVTFRCDPISEHNRLYWYRQTLGQGPEFLTYFQNEAQLEKSRLLSDRFSAERPKGSFSTLEIQRTEQGDSAMYLCASSYSGQGGWFFGPGTRLTVL.

This clonotype was seen only a few times. V is TRBV6-2 or TRBV6-3 and J is TRBJ2-5, with 10 bases that match TRBD1. Trimming took 2 bases from V and 11 from J; bases not matched to a gene: 11. CDR1 is MNHEY, CDR2 SVGEGT, per germline. The CDR3 contains 15 residues. The CDR3 loop is CASSYTVTGGWEQYF. DNA for the CDR3: TGTGCCAGCAGTTACACCGTGACAGGGGGCTGGGAGCAGTACTTC.

This clonotype showed up just a few times. The rearrangement joins TRBV7-8 to TRBJ2-7, with 14 bases that match TRBD2. The assigned J gene may be wrong: the sequence end matches TRBJ2-5 better. This CDR3 spans 18 amino acids. Germline CDR1 SGHVS, CDR2 FQNEAQ. CDR3 bases: TGTGCCAGCAGCTGGATACCCGGGACTAGCGGGGGTTTGGAGACCCAGTACTTC. Translated, it gives CASSWIPGTSGGLETQYF.

Concerning this clonotype itself: A junction end diverges from the germline sequence, so it may reflect a read error. Here the CDR3 DNA reads TGCACCAGCTATAAGGGCACAGATACGCAGTATTTT. As protein: CTSYKGTDTQYF. This chain links TRBV5-1 with TRBJ2-3; D gene uncertain. There are 12 residues in the CDR3. CDR1 is SGHRS and CDR2 is YFSETQ in the germline V gene.

This rearrangement joins TRBV18 to TRBJ2-3; 11 nucleotides match TRBD2. The germline CDR1 and CDR2 sequences are KGHSH and LQKENI. CDR3 size: 17 residues. V trimming: 1 base; J trimming: 2 bases; junction bases outside the gene matches: 5. The CDR3 loop is CASSPLPSGGTTDTQYF. The CDR3 DNA sequence: TGTGCCAGCTCACCACTTCCTAGCGGGGGGACCACAGATACGCAGTATTTT. The variable domain in full, completed from reference TRBV18 and TRBJ2-3, reads NAGVMQNPRHLVRRRGQEARLRCSPMKGHSHVYWYRQLPEEGLKFMVYLQKENIIDESGMPKERFSAEFPKEGPSILRIQQVVRGDSAAYFCASSPLPSGGTTDTQYFGPGTRLTVL.

On this clonotype: A clone one base away is much larger, so this may be a read error. The CDR3 sequence: CASSQDSYGCTF. The CDR3 region has the DNA TGTGCCAGCAGCCAGGACAGCTATGGCTGCACCTTC. This chain connects TRBV7-9 to TRBJ1-2; D may be TRBD1 (6 bases). This CDR3 region has 12 residues. In germline, CDR1 is SEHNR, CDR2 FQNEAQ (reference sequence).